These T cell receptor beta chains were read from a single sample in a study of blood T cell repertoires in COVID-19. The method was immunoSEQ multiplex PCR; TCRdb's version includes in-frame clones alone and lacks a portion of them. The data contain a few hundred thousand clones, 65% to 90% of them singletons. Sequenced sample: peripheral blood. The receptors here all came from a human donor in a cohort sampled during active COVID-19. Both conserved end residues are part of each CDR3. The order of the fields is clone size, J gene, V gene, D gene, CDR3 DNA, CDR3 protein. The D gene is left open where the match is weak. For some rows the clone size is stated as once, few or many, or as a class when expanded; others skip it.

>.|TRBJ1-2|TRBV15|TRBD1
TGTGCCACCAGCAGACCCCGGGACAGAGATGGCTACACCTTC
CATSRPRDRDGYTF
>.|TRBJ2-4|TRBV19|TRBD2
TGTGCCAGTAGCTATAGCGGGACGCAAGTTAAGTTAGCCAAAAACATTCAGTACTTC
CASSYSGTQVKLAKNIQYF
>.|TRBJ2-1|TRBV5-6|TRBD2
TGTGCCAGCAGCTCCGAGAGCGGGGGCCTCTCTTACAATGAGCAGTTCTTC
CASSSESGGLSYNEQFF
>once|TRBJ2-3|TRBV29-1|TRBD1
TGCAGCGGGGGACAGGGCACAGATACGCAGTATTTT
CSGGQGTDTQYF
>.|TRBJ2-2|TRBV5-1|TRBD2
TGCGCCAGCAGCACGGGACTAGTCTCTAATACCGGGGAGCTGTTTTTT
CASSTGLVSNTGELFF
>.|TRBJ2-7|TRBV3-1/TRBV3-2|TRBD1
TGTGCCAGCAGCCAAGATCTGACAGGGTCTATCGAGCAGTACTTC
CASSQDLTGSIEQYF
>.|TRBJ2-1|TRBV3-1/TRBV3-2|.
TGTGCCAGCAGCCGGGGGGGGCCAGCGACTGAGCAGTTCTTC
CASSRGGPATEQFF
>.|TRBJ2-2|TRBV9|TRBD2
TGTGCCAGCAGCCCCGCGGGGGGGAACACCGGGGAGCTGTTTTTT
CASSPAGGNTGELFF
>.|TRBJ2-1|TRBV19|.
TGTGCCAGTAGTATAGATCACCGGGGGGCGGGCTCCTACAATGAGCAGTTCTTC
CASSIDHRGAGSYNEQFF
>.|TRBJ2-1|TRBV5-4|TRBD2
TGTGCCAGCAAGCAAGAGAGTAGCGGGGGGTACAATGAGCAGTTCTTC
CASKQESSGGYNEQFF
>.|TRBJ1-4|TRBV9|.
TGTGCCAGCAGCGTAGGGGCGGGAGGGGGATCATCTCGTGAAAAACTGTTTTTT
CASSVGAGGGSSREKLFF
>.|TRBJ2-7|TRBV7-5|.
TGTGTCAGAAGCATACTCATTGGGACTAGCGGGGGGCAGAGCTCCTACGAGCAGTACTTC
CVRSILIGTSGGQSSYEQYF
>.|TRBJ2-7|TRBV7-8|.
TGTGCCAGCAGCTCATACAGGGACACTTCCTACGAGCAGTACTTC
CASSSYRDTSYEQYF
>.|TRBJ1-2|TRBV5-1|.
TGCGCCAGCAGCCCGGAGGCGGGTTCCTATGGCTACACCTTC
CASSPEAGSYGYTF
>.|TRBJ1-1|TRBV5-1|.
TGCGCCAGCAGCCGGCTAGGGGGTAGAGGCACTGAAGCTTTCTTT
CASSRLGGRGTEAFF
>.|TRBJ1-2|TRBV5-1|.
TGCGCCAGCAGCTTGGACAGGGTCGGGGTTGGCTATGGCTACACCTTC
CASSLDRVGVGYGYTF
>.|TRBJ1-3|TRBV5-1|.
TGCGCCAGCCAGGGAGGGTCCTCTGGAAACACCATATATTTT
CASQGGSSGNTIYF
>.|TRBJ1-2|TRBV28|TRBD1
TGTGCCAGCAGTTGCACTGACAGGGAAATTGTATCTGGCTACACCTTC
CASSCTDREIVSGYTF
>.|TRBJ1-2|TRBV29-1|TRBD1
TGCAGTTTTGAGTTGGGACAGGGAAACTATGGCTACACCTTC
CSFELGQGNYGYTF
>.|TRBJ1-5|TRBV5-6|.
TGTGCCAGCAGCCGGAGGGCAGGGAATCAGCCCCAGCATTTT
CASSRRAGNQPQHF
>.|TRBJ1-6|TRBV6-5|.
TGTGCCAGCAGTTACTCGAACCAGGTTGGCTCACCCCTCCACTTT
CASSYSNQVGSPLHF
>.|TRBJ1-2|TRBV5-1|.
TGCGCCAGCAGCTCAGGTGGTCAGAGGGCCTATGGCTACACCTTC
CASSSGGQRAYGYTF
>.|TRBJ2-7|TRBV24-1|TRBD1
TGTGCCACCAGCACAGGGGACCTACCCTACGAGCAGTACTTC
CATSTGDLPYEQYF
>few|TRBJ1-2|TRBV2|.
TGTGCCAGCGAGGAGGGTAACTATGGCTACACCTTC
CASEEGNYGYTF
>.|TRBJ2-5|TRBV18|TRBD1
TGTGCCAGCTCACAGCTGGGACAGCAAGAGACCCAGTACTTC
CASSQLGQQETQYF
>.|TRBJ1-6|TRBV30|.
TGTGCCTGGAGTGGACTGGATAATTCACCCCTCCACTTT
CAWSGLDNSPLHF
>.|TRBJ2-3|TRBV19|TRBD2
TGTGCCAGTAGGCAGACTAGCGGGGGGGCAGATACGCAGTATTTT
CASRQTSGGADTQYF
>.|TRBJ1-1|TRBV20-1|.
TGCAGTGCTAGTGTCCATACTGAATTTTTT
CSASVHTEFF
>.|TRBJ2-1|TRBV5-1|.
TGCGCCAGCAGGGTTGCGGGGAAAAATGAGCAGTTCTTC
CASRVAGKNEQFF
>few|TRBJ2-7|TRBV4-2|.
TGTGCCAGCAGCCAAGACCCAATTCGGCTAGCACCCTACGAGCAGTACTTC
CASSQDPIRLAPYEQYF
>.|TRBJ1-2|TRBV10-3|.
TGTGCCATCAGTGAACAAACAGACGGACAGAATGGCTACACCTTC
CAISEQTDGQNGYTF
>.|TRBJ1-2|TRBV18|TRBD1
TGTGCCAGCTCACCAGGACAGGGTGTTTTGGTTGGCTACACCTTC
CASSPGQGVLVGYTF
>.|TRBJ1-5|TRBV11-2|TRBD1
TGTGCCAGCAGCTTTGGGACAGGGTCCCAGCCCCAGCATTTT
CASSFGTGSQPQHF
>.|TRBJ1-1|TRBV7-3|.
TGTGCCAGCAGCCCCGTTGGAGGGCACACTGAAGCTTTCTTT
CASSPVGGHTEAFF
>.|TRBJ2-3|TRBV10-1|.
TGCGCCAGCAGCGCGACAGGGAGGGATACGCAGTATTTT
CASSATGRDTQYF
>.|TRBJ1-2|TRBV6-5|.
TGTGCCAGTGAAGCAGGCAGTACTAACTATGGCTACACCTTC
CASEAGSTNYGYTF
>.|TRBJ1-1|TRBV7-3|.
TGTGCCAGCAGCTCGAGTGGGAACACTGAAGCTTTCTTT
CASSSSGNTEAFF
>.|TRBJ1-2|TRBV2|.
TGTGCCAGCAGTGAGTCAGGGCAATACTATGGCTACACCTTC
CASSESGQYYGYTF
>.|TRBJ2-5|TRBV20-1|.
TGCAGTGCTAGTGTGGCGGGGGCGCAAGAGACCCAGTACTTC
CSASVAGAQETQYF
>.|TRBJ1-1|TRBV9|.
TGTGCCAGCAGCGTAGAAATGACAAAGAACACTGAAGCTTTCTTT
CASSVEMTKNTEAFF
>.|TRBJ1-1|TRBV11-3|.
TGTGCCAGCAGCTTCGGGGGGAACACTGAAGCTTTCTTT
CASSFGGNTEAFF
>.|TRBJ2-3|TRBV6-5|TRBD1
TGTGCCTCCTCGCCCGGGGACAGTAGCACAGATACGCAGTATTTT
CASSPGDSSTDTQYF
>.|TRBJ2-3|TRBV3-1/TRBV3-2|.
TGTGCCAGCAGCCAAGATTGGGCCCGCACAGATACGCAGTATTTT
CASSQDWARTDTQYF